This T cell receptor (beta chain) was found in a study of shared clonotypes between healthy human individuals. Study summary: Researchers assigned three CD4 naive, three CD4 memory, two CD8 naive and one CD8 memory plate to each donor. The study's findings and limits: Generation probabilities of non-shared clonotypes were lower (relative to those shared by all four donors).

As for this clone: Its antigen is currently unknown.

CD8 cells classed as naive were CD45RO-negative and positively selected for CCR7, excluding terminally differentiated effector memory CD45RA+ cells. The CDR3 has 19 residues. CDR1 is SEHNR, CDR2 FQNEAQ, per germline (reference sequence). Trimming at V came to 4 bases and at J to 1 base, leaving 15 bases not matched to a gene. Each sorted subset replicate got 200 ng genomic DNA, about 33,000 genomes. Sequencing was performed with immunoSEQ multiplex PCR; in TCRdb, only in-frame clones are kept and a portion is missing. The sample lists millions of clones, about 92% occurring once. This rearrangement joins TRBV7-9 to TRBJ2-3; 9 nucleotides match TRBD2. The sequencing sample was made of naive CD8+ T cells from PBMCs. The source of this sequence is a man aged 18 to 35 in good health. Some clones in this sample may be carry-over from other donors' samples. The CDR3 sequence: CASSSPSGREGRGTDTQYF. CDR3 coding DNA: TGTGCCAGCAGCTCCCCCAGCGGGCGGGAGGGCCGGGGCACAGATACGCAGTATTTT.